Listed below are T cell receptor beta chains from one sample, sequenced in a study of blood T cell repertoires in COVID-19. Sequenced by immunoSEQ multiplex PCR; TCRdb stores in-frame clones only, minus some. The profile covers about 42,000 clones, with more than 75% appearing a single time and around a quarter taken by the ten largest. Sequencing was carried out using peripheral blood. The receptors come from a man at least 80 years old with acute or convalescent COVID-19. The CDR3 runs from the conserved cysteine through the conserved F or W. The D gene is left open where the match is weak. Part of the rows lack a size; the others show once, few, many or a class for expanded clones.

d_gene	v_gene	len	abundance	j_gene	CDR3aa	CDR3nt
TRBD1	TRBV7-8	14	NA	TRBJ1-2	CASTVQGEDYGYTF	TGTGCCAGCACCGTACAGGGGGAAGACTATGGCTACACCTTC
NA	TRBV2	16	few	TRBJ2-3	CASSEAGGEWADTQYF	TGTGCCAGCAGTGAAGCGGGGGGAGAATGGGCAGATACGCAGTATTTT
NA	TRBV4-1	13	NA	TRBJ2-7	CASSLSRDYEQYF	TGCGCCAGCAGCCTAAGTCGGGATTACGAGCAGTACTTC
TRBD2	TRBV7-6	16	NA	TRBJ2-3	CASSLAPTGGQNTQYF	TGTGCCAGCAGCTTAGCCCCAACGGGGGGGCAAAATACGCAGTATTTT
NA	TRBV27	15	NA	TRBJ1-1	CASSPRGFMNTEAFF	TGTGCCAGCAGTCCTCGGGGGTTTATGAACACTGAAGCTTTCTTT
TRBD2	TRBV19	15	NA	TRBJ2-7	CASSPVASGVYEQYF	TGTGCCAGTAGTCCGGTGGCTAGCGGCGTCTACGAGCAGTACTTC
NA	TRBV10-3	14	NA	TRBJ2-7	CAITQDEAFHEQYF	TGTGCCATCACCCAGGATGAAGCATTCCACGAGCAGTACTTC
TRBD2	TRBV7-9	15	NA	TRBJ2-2	CASSSSGGAFGELFF	TGTGCCAGCAGCTCTAGCGGGGGGGCCTTCGGGGAGCTGTTTTTT
NA	TRBV6-5	15	NA	TRBJ2-7	CASSYSSNPTYEQYF	TGTGCCAGCAGTTACTCTTCTAACCCTACCTACGAGCAGTACTTC
NA	TRBV12-3/TRBV12-4	11	NA	TRBJ1-1	CASSVQREAFF	TGTGCCAGCAGTGTCCAGAGGGAAGCTTTCTTT
TRBD1	TRBV4-1	16	medium-sized	TRBJ1-6	CASSADRGAENSPLHF	TGCGCCAGCAGTGCTGACAGGGGTGCAGAGAATTCACCCCTCCACTTT
NA	TRBV29-1	15	NA	TRBJ2-1	CSARGDRGSYNEQFF	TGCAGCGCCAGGGGGGACAGAGGCTCCTACAATGAGCAGTTCTTC
TRBD1	TRBV6-5	11	NA	TRBJ2-1	CASRTGGEQFF	TGTGCCAGCAGGACAGGGGGTGAGCAGTTCTTC
NA	TRBV7-9	12	NA	TRBJ1-2	CASSSSDTKSTF	TGTGCCAGCAGCTCCTCGGACACCAAGTCCACCTTC
TRBD1	TRBV6-5	13	NA	TRBJ2-7	CASRERGPYEQYF	TGTGCCAGCAGGGAGAGGGGGCCCTACGAGCAGTACTTC
NA	TRBV7-2	15	once	TRBJ2-3	CASRLRDSLTDTQYF	TGTGCCAGCAGACTTCGGGACTCCCTTACGGATACGCAGTATTTT
NA	TRBV9	15	once	TRBJ1-6	CASSESRGYDSPLHF	TGTGCCAGCAGCGAGTCCCGGGGTTACGATTCACCCCTCCACTTT
TRBD1	TRBV6-5	14	NA	TRBJ2-2	CASRKDRVVWELFF	TGTGCCAGCAGGAAGGACAGGGTAGTCTGGGAGCTGTTTTTT
NA	TRBV2	13	NA	TRBJ1-1	CASSITANTEAFF	TGTGCCAGCAGTATTACAGCGAACACTGAAGCTTTCTTT
TRBD1	TRBV5-6	12	NA	TRBJ1-2	CASSQGDYGYTF	TGTGCCAGCAGTCAGGGGGACTATGGCTACACCTTC
NA	TRBV6-5	15	NA	TRBJ2-5	CASKKRPTFQETQYF	TGTGCCAGCAAGAAGAGGCCTACGTTCCAAGAGACCCAGTACTTC
TRBD1	TRBV5-1	14	NA	TRBJ2-3	CASSWGQRTDTQYF	TGCGCCAGCAGCTGGGGACAGCGCACAGATACGCAGTATTTT
NA	TRBV28	17	NA	TRBJ1-6	CASSLWGGVDYNSPLHF	TGTGCCAGCAGTTTATGGGGGGGAGTTGACTATAATTCACCCCTCCACTTT
NA	TRBV6-5	13	NA	TRBJ1-6	CARISGSDSPLHF	TGTGCCAGAATAAGCGGGTCGGATTCACCCCTCCACTTT
TRBD2	TRBV10-3	16	NA	TRBJ2-3	CAISEGLAGSTDTQYF	TGTGCCATCAGTGAGGGACTAGCGGGTAGCACAGATACGCAGTATTTT
TRBD2	TRBV6-5	14	NA	TRBJ2-7	CATGEAGGSYEQYF	TGTGCCACAGGGGAAGCGGGAGGGAGTTATGAGCAGTACTTC
TRBD1	TRBV19	15	NA	TRBJ1-1	CASSITGESNTEAFF	TGTGCCAGTAGTATTACAGGGGAGTCGAACACTGAAGCTTTCTTT
NA	TRBV6-5	15	NA	TRBJ2-5	CASSWTATYQETQYF	TGTGCCAGCAGTTGGACAGCAACGTACCAAGAGACCCAGTACTTC
NA	TRBV2	13	few	TRBJ1-2	CASTGSKNYGYTF	TGTGCCAGCACGGGTAGCAAGAACTATGGCTACACCTTC
NA	TRBV2	13	NA	TRBJ1-1	CASSLEGDTEAFF	TGTGCCAGCAGTCTAGAGGGGGATACTGAAGCTTTCTTT
NA	TRBV12-5	16	NA	TRBJ1-1	CASGPWRRLMNTEAFF	TGTGCTAGTGGTCCCTGGCGGCGCCTTATGAACACTGAAGCTTTCTTT
NA	TRBV5-1	16	NA	TRBJ1-2	CASSLALTDPRYGYTF	TGCGCCAGCAGCTTGGCCTTGACAGACCCACGCTATGGCTACACCTTC
TRBD1	TRBV6-2/TRBV6-3	14	NA	TRBJ2-7	CASSRRQGAYEQYF	TGTGCCAGCAGTAGAAGACAGGGGGCGTACGAGCAGTACTTC
NA	TRBV9	14	NA	TRBJ1-2	CASSARRGGFGYTF	TGTGCCAGCAGCGCCCGACGCGGGGGGTTCGGCTACACCTTC
TRBD1	TRBV19	15	NA	TRBJ1-1	CASSITGVGNTEAFF	TGTGCCAGTAGTATCACAGGGGTGGGAAACACTGAAGCTTTCTTT
NA	TRBV28	13	NA	TRBJ2-7	CASSSPGVPGQYF	TGTGCCAGCAGTTCCCCGGGAGTCCCGGGACAGTACTTC
TRBD1	TRBV5-6	15	NA	TRBJ2-1	CASSFGDRAYNEQFF	TGTGCCAGCAGCTTTGGGGACAGGGCTTACAATGAGCAGTTCTTC
NA	TRBV5-5	16	NA	TRBJ1-6	CASSPGRGSYNSPLHF	TGTGCCAGCAGCCCCGGCAGGGGCTCCTATAATTCACCCCTCCACTTT
TRBD1	TRBV9	15	NA	TRBJ2-3	CASSVGTGGTDTQYF	TGTGCCAGCAGCGTCGGGACAGGGGGCACAGATACGCAGTATTTT
NA	TRBV7-8	13	NA	TRBJ2-1	CASSLATSIEQFF	TGTGCCAGCAGCTTAGCGACTAGTATCGAGCAGTTCTTC
TRBD2	TRBV19	16	NA	TRBJ2-2	CASTLGGLVNTGELFF	TGTGCCAGTACCCTGGGGGGACTAGTAAACACCGGGGAGCTGTTTTTT